This TCR beta chain was captured in a study of beta chain features in type 1 diabetes (dated by TCRdb to the late 2010s). Background for the entire study: Mean age, gender distribution, total cell number and subset yield did not differ between patients and healthy donors. A total of about 100,000,000 sorted cells were examined across all samples, and RNA yield correlated strongly with the number of cells per subset. In the study, recently diagnosed type 1 diabetes patients and matched healthy donors were compared on the TCRB repertoires of their sorted circulating CD4+ T cell subsets. Naive and central memory subsets were obtained from all 30 or so donors, but regulatory and stem cell-like memory subsets were isolated from only 8 patients and roughly eight healthy donors. Broader findings and caveats from the paper: Because cDNA rather than genomic DNA was sequenced, highly expressing activated cells could have been over-represented, although no difference in activation and CD3 levels was found between groups. Because the HLA sub-analyses included only small numbers of individuals, any influence of HLA type on TCRB rearrangement was left unresolved. Type 1 diabetes patients showed a moderate but significant shortening of TCRB CDR3 length in all four CD4+ subsets. Shorter templates might be favored by PCR, yet because patient and control samples were amplified and corrected together, any such skew would affect both groups equally. At VDJ recombination sites, type 1 diabetes patients had fewer insertions and more deleted nucleotides, which implies abnormalities in thymic rearrangement. Naive, central memory and regulatory TCRB repertoires appeared to be more alike among patients than among healthy donors.

With respect to this clone: This receptor's antigen is unknown. No per-base quality is available; no much larger clone lies one base away.

The High Capacity cDNA Reverse Transcription Kit was used to reverse transcribe all of the isolated RNA, meaning that expressed TCRB transcripts were what got sequenced. Naive, central memory and regulatory T cell samples underwent deep immunoSEQ sequencing, averaging around 3.6 million total reads per sample. Sorted cells were lysed in RLT buffer and RNA was extracted with DNase-treated RNeasy Micro or Mini kits, depending on cell number. To prevent cross-contamination, every cell subset was processed on its own, while patient and healthy donor samples were processed together. The immunoSEQ multiplex PCR was used to amplify TCRB sequences from cDNA, yielding 87-bp fragments that span the CDR3 region. Sequencing of the amplicons was performed on the Illumina HiSeq platform. Concerning the study's data processing: PCR bias was corrected computationally using synthetic template baselines, and reads within Hamming distance 2 were collapsed, with unmergeable singletons discarded. Reads were aligned to IMGT to assign V, D and J genes, CDR3 length, and insertions or deletions at six rearrangement sites. Within each subset, clonotype counts were normalized to sorted cell number, after which true diversity and Gini coefficients were computed with the tcR R package. The overlap coefficient, calculated on TCRB nucleotide sequences, was used to measure repertoire sharing. Out-of-frame TCRB sequences from naive cells were analyzed to stand in for the pre-selection repertoire. TCRdb's version of the immuneACCESS table is confined to in-frame rearrangements and falls short of the full clone set. An unresolved V gene accounts for under half of the shortfall where checked; the remainder is of unknown origin. V and J calls plus clone size are reproduced from that table; the DNA served to infer D and trimming. The sample yields over 600,000 clones; roughly an eighth were counted once. The top ten clones comprise 0.095% to 0.15% of the sample.

Trimming removed 0 bases from V and 5 bases from J; the gene matches leave 5 bases unexplained. Via the germline V gene, CDR1 is SGDLS and CDR2 YYNGEE. Counted from cysteine to phenylalanine, this CDR3 has 16 amino acids. The read is trimmed to its CDR3 DNA, 48 bases read in frame from base 1. Each donor gave one peripheral blood draw, approximately 120 mL on average, collected into heparinised tubes. Using a panel that included CD45RO, CCR7, CD25, CD127, CD95 and CD27, naive, central memory, regulatory and stem cell-like memory CD4+ T cells were sorted on a BD FACSAria II. A purity above 98% was achieved for all sorted populations. PBMCs were separated immediately by Lymphoprep density gradient centrifugation and were stained directly, without being cultured. To minimize batch effects, samples were stained and sorted in pairs, one healthy donor with one patient per experiment.

The V gene is TRBV9 and the J gene is TRBJ2-5, with 12 bases in between that match TRBD1. This receptor was obtained from a man aged 25-45 years with type 1 diabetes. Sequences were obtained from naive CD4+ T cells from blood. The sample's cell subset or site label, decoded: true naive CD4+ T cells. The CDR3: CASSVAGTGGVETQYF. At the DNA level, the sequence is TGTGCCAGCAGCGTAGCCGGGACAGGGGGCGTTGAGACCCAGTACTTC.